The clone carrying this T cell receptor (beta chain) has a handful of counts. This CDR3 is built from 15 residues. The germline V gene encodes CDR1 LGHDT and CDR2 YNNKEL (reference sequence). Trimming left V 2 bases short and J 4 bases short, with 13 bases between. These data belong to a study of blood T cells in healthy people across ages. PCR was performed a second time for roughly 7 to 11 cycles using a sample-barcoded 5' primer and a J-beta primer mix. TCRdb analysed the 5' RACE reads with MiXCR anew, one entry per CDR3 protein. This table has around 1,100,000 distinct CDR3 sequences, more than 30% appearing once.

The sequencing sample was made of blood. The chain carries TRBV3-1 and TRBJ2-3; D remains ambiguous. This TCR came from a man aged 18 to 29 in good health. CDR3 nucleotide sequence: TGTGCCAGCAGCCAAAGTCTACGTGTGCCAGATACGCAGTATTTT. Protein sequence: CASSQSLRVPDTQYF.